This T cell receptor (beta chain) is drawn from a study of T cell changes during pregnancy in multiple sclerosis. This clone appeared a single time. Clones were sequenced by immunoSEQ multiplex PCR, and TCRdb holds only the in-frame ones, with some missing. This table holds 90,000 to 120,000 clones, around 92% found once. Germline CDR1 reads MGHDK; CDR2 reads SYGVNS. This CDR3 is built from 12 residues. Trimming pared 4 bases from V and 8 bases from J, leaving 9 bases between. The TCR was taken from a female donor in good health, enrolled as a control in a pregnancy study. V gene TRBV25-1 combines with J gene TRBJ2-1; no firm D call. Specimen: peripheral blood, collected in the third trimester of pregnancy. Here the CDR3 reads CASSAVRYEQFF. The CDR3, as DNA: TGTGCCAGCAGTGCCGTTCGTTATGAGCAGTTCTTC.